These 9 T cell receptor beta chains came from one sample sequenced in a study of shared clonotypes between healthy human individuals (dated by TCRdb to 2019 to 2021). Library preparation used the immunoSEQ multiplex PCR assay. TCRdb took this table from immuneACCESS and kept in-frame rearrangements with V and J called. Such tables lack part of the clones; where checked against another copy, unresolved V genes explain under half of the gap, and the rest is unexplained. Recorded for this sample are about 2.1 million clones; around 93% of them occurred a single time. The top ten constitute around 1.7% of the sample. CD8 naive samples were obtained by positive selection for CCR7 among CD45RO-negative cells, yielding a CD45RA+CCR7+ population from which TemRA cells were excluded. Material: naive CD8+ T cells from PBMCs. Interpreted using the paper, the cell subset or site label stands for: CD45RA+CCR7+. The origin of the receptors is a man aged 18 to 30 in good health. Some clones in this sample may be carry-over from other donors' samples.

Here the CDR3 DNA reads TGTGCCAGCAGCTTGGGGGTCTTGAGCTCCTACGAGCAGTACTTC. Residues: CASSLGVLSSYEQYF. The chain has TRBV5-6 and TRBJ2-7; D is ambiguous. The CDR3 is made up of 15 amino acids. The germline V gene encodes CDR1 SGHDT and CDR2 YYEEEE. Trimming stripped 0 bases from V and 0 bases from J, with 10 bases between. Using reference TRBV5-6 and TRBJ2-7 for the parts outside the CDR3, the full variable domain is DAGVTQSPTHLIKTRGQQVTLRCSPKSGHDTVSWYQQALGQGPQFIFQYYEEEERQRGNFPDRFSGHQFPNYSSELNVNALLLGDSALYLCASSLGVLSSYEQYFGPGTRLTVT.

The chain employs TRBV7-9 and TRBJ2-7, with a weak D call TRBD2 (5 bases). The V end was cut by 3 bases, the J end by 6 bases, with 21 bases between. Germline V gene data show CDR1 as SEHNR and CDR2 as FQNEAQ (reference sequence). The CDR3 is 16 residues long. The CDR3 DNA is TGTGCCAGCAGCTTTGCAAATAGAGGGCCGGGTAGCGAGCAGTACTTC. It encodes CASSFANRGPGSEQYF.

The chain couples TRBV10-1 to TRBJ2-7; 7 positions agree with TRBD1. This CDR3 is 15 amino acids long. CDR1 and CDR2 from the germline V gene are WNHNN and SYGVQD (reference sequence). J lost 2 bases, V lost 4 bases, and 8 bases had no gene match. CDR3 sequence: CASSVLRTGTYEQYF. The CDR3, as DNA: TGCGCCAGCAGTGTCCTGAGGACAGGTACCTACGAGCAGTACTTC.

The chain links TRBV28 to TRBJ2-7; the match to TRBD1 covers 11 bases. The ends lost 3 bases at V and 7 bases at J; junction bases unmatched: 11. This CDR3 spans 16 amino acids. Per the germline V gene, CDR1 is MDHEN and CDR2 is SYDVKM. CDR3: CASSFTGQGAVLEQYF. CDR3 nucleotides: TGTGCCAGCAGTTTCACCGGACAGGGGGCTGTCCTTGAGCAGTACTTC. Full variable domain (missing parts from reference TRBV28 and TRBJ2-7): DVKVTQSSRYLVKRTGEKVFLECVQDMDHENMFWYRQDPGLGLRLIYFSYDVKMKEKGDIPEGYSVSREKKERFSLILESASTNQTSMYLCASSFTGQGAVLEQYFGPGTRLTVT.

The chain employs TRBV7-9 and TRBJ2-7; D gene ambiguous. The CDR3 totals 14 residues. Per germline, CDR1 SEHNR and CDR2 FQNEAQ (reference sequence). The V gene lost 4 bases and the J gene lost 6 bases, with 16 bases spanning the gap. CDR3 DNA: TGTGCCAGCAGCTCCTCCTGGGGAAAGGGCGAGCAGTACTTC. It codes for CASSSSWGKGEQYF. The full variable domain, in which reference TRBV7-9 and TRBJ2-7 provide the parts outside the CDR3, is DTGVSQNPRHKITKRGQNVTFRCDPISEHNRLYWYRQTLGQGPEFLTYFQNEAQLEKSRLLSDRFSAERPKGSFSTLEIQRTEQGDSAMYLCASSSSWGKGEQYFGPGTRLTVT.

This chain joins TRBV14 and TRBJ2-2, with D uncertain. Looked up from germline, CDR1 is SGHDN and CDR2 is FVKESK. Trimming cost V 4 bases and J 1 base, with 7 bases left between them. The CDR3 contains 14 residues. In DNA form, the CDR3 reads TGTGCCAGCAGCCCCGACCAGAACACCGGGGAGCTGTTTTTT. Protein sequence: CASSPDQNTGELFF.

This chain links TRBV28 with TRBJ2-1, with TRBD2 matching 9 bases. With 8 bases clipped from V and 6 bases from J, the junction kept 5 bases outside the gene matches. The germline V gene has CDR1 MDHEN and CDR2 SYDVKM. This CDR3 has 13 residues. The CDR3 sequence is CASGGRDGNEQFF. DNA for the CDR3: TGTGCCAGCGGCGGGAGGGATGGCAATGAGCAGTTCTTC.

The chain joins TRBV19 to TRBJ2-3, with no clear D. The CDR3 loop spans 15 amino acids. V lost 4 bases and J lost 3, with 14 bases in between. CDR1 is LNHDA and CDR2 is SQIVND in the germline V gene (reference sequence). CDR3 sequence reads: CASSSLRRPTDTQYF. CDR3 DNA: TGTGCCAGTAGTAGCCTTAGGCGCCCGACAGATACGCAGTATTTT.

The J gene is TRBJ2-7, the V gene TRBV27; D is tentatively TRBD1 or TRBD2 (5 bases each). Germline V CDR1 and CDR2: MNHEY, SMNVEV (reference sequence). The CDR3 is 15 amino acids. Trimming took off 7 bases at V and 4 bases at J, with 20 bases between the two ends. CDR3 bases: TGTGCCAGCACCACCCGTGGGGGTAGGAGGTACGAGCAGTACTTC. Protein product: CASTTRGGRRYEQYF.